These 27 T cell receptor beta chains were sequenced from one sample in a study of control samples from healthy donors and cancer patients. Generated by immunoSEQ multiplex PCR, the TCRdb table keeps only in-frame clones and is missing some. This table holds 75,000 to 95,000 clones, about nine tenths found once. Sequencing input: blood. These receptors were collected from a woman aged 18 to 35 in good health.

The chain employs TRBV2 and TRBJ1-2; D is undetermined. Deletions cut 11 bases from V and 4 bases from J, with 14 bases between. Germline V gene lookup returns CDR1 SNHLY and CDR2 FYNNEI. The CDR3 length is 12 residues. CDR3 sequence (DNA): TGTGCCGGGCGTGGCGGACTCTATGGCTACACCTTC. This translates into CAGRGGLYGYTF. The full variable domain, its missing parts supplied by reference TRBV2 and TRBJ1-2, is EPEVTQTPSHQVTQMGQEVILRCVPISNHLYFYWYRQILGQKVEFLVSFYNNEISEKSEIFDDQFSVERPDGSNFTLKIRSTKLEDSAMYFCAGRGGLYGYTFGSGTRLTVV.

The rearrangement links TRBV6-4 to TRBJ2-2, with a possible D match to TRBD1 (5 bases). The germline V gene encodes CDR1 MRHNA and CDR2 SNTAGT. The CDR3 loop spans 13 amino acids. The V end lost 3 bases, the J end lost 5 bases, and 7 bases lay between the germline ends. DNA of the CDR3: TGTGCCAGCAGTGAAAGACAGACCGGGGAGCTGTTTTTT. Translating it yields CASSERQTGELFF.

V usage is TRBV6-5 and J usage is TRBJ1-1, with 8 bases lining up with TRBD1. V gave up 7 bases and J gave up 5 bases; unmatched junction bases: 3. Per germline, CDR1 MNHEY and CDR2 SVGAGI. The CDR3 has 12 residues. The CDR3 coding sequence is TGTGCCAGCACAGGGGGCGGAACTGAAGCTTTCTTT. Protein sequence: CASTGGGTEAFF.

This sequence joins TRBV6-5 and TRBJ1-2; D gene uncertain. The CDR3 has 11 residues. With 6 bases removed from V and 4 bases from J, the gap between germline ends came to 6 bases. CDR1 is MNHEY and CDR2 is SVGAGI in the germline V gene. This CDR3 is CASRLGYGYTF. CDR3 nucleotides: TGTGCCAGCAGGCTGGGCTATGGCTACACCTTC.

Notes on this clone: One end of the junction fails to match germline, which may point to a read error. The chain employs TRBV5-8 and TRBJ1-2; 7 bases line up with TRBD1. The CDR3 length is 16 residues. The germline gives CDR1 SGHTS, CDR2 YDEGEE. CDR3 coding DNA: TGTGTCAGCAGCTCGACAGGGACGAAGCTCGGCTATGGCTACACCTTC. This translates into CVSSSTGTKLGYGYTF.

The chain couples TRBV5-1 to TRBJ1-1, with TRBD1 as a possible D gene (5 bases). The germline V gene has CDR1 SGHRS and CDR2 YFSETQ. This CDR3 spans 14 amino acids. Trimming shortened V by 4 bases and J by 8 bases, and 18 bases separated the two germline ends. CDR3 residues: CASSGGEYATEAFF. CDR3 DNA sequence: TGCGCCAGCAGCGGAGGGGAATACGCCACCGAAGCTTTCTTT.

The V call is TRBV19, the J call TRBJ1-1, with D tentatively TRBD1 (5 bases). V was cut by 10 bases and J by 3 bases, with 15 bases left in between. The CDR3 is 13 residues long. The germline V gene encodes CDR1 LNHDA and CDR2 SQIVND (reference sequence). The DNA for the CDR3 is TGTGCCACCCGAGACAGATTCTACACTGAAGCTTTCTTT. Its translation is CATRDRFYTEAFF.

V and J are TRBV18 and TRBJ1-5, with 9 bases fitting TRBD1. The germline V gene has CDR1 KGHSH and CDR2 LQKENI. J was trimmed by 3 bases and V by 2 bases; bases with no gene match: 17. The CDR3 is 20 amino acids. The chain's CDR3 is CASSPRGPGQGSLYNQPQHF. The CDR3 DNA follows: TGTGCCAGCTCACCAAGAGGACCGGGACAGGGTTCTCTATACAATCAGCCCCAGCATTTT.

This clone was counted once. The chain carries TRBV5-1 and TRBJ1-2; 7 bases line up with TRBD1. Germline assignment: CDR1 SGHRS and CDR2 YFSETQ. The V and J ends lost 0 bases and 4 bases, in that order; junction bases with no gene match: 3. The CDR3 is 14 amino acids. The CDR3 here is CASSLGTGFYGYTF. CDR3 nucleotides: TGCGCCAGCAGCTTGGGGACAGGATTCTATGGCTACACCTTC.

This chain links TRBV9 with TRBJ1-2; tentative D call: TRBD1 (5 bases). CDR3 size: 14 residues. Trimming left V 0 bases short and J 4 bases short, with 10 bases between. The germline V gene encodes CDR1 SGDLS and CDR2 YYNGEE. The CDR3 sequence is CASSVDGAGYGYTF. The DNA of the CDR3 is TGTGCCAGCAGCGTAGACGGGGCAGGCTATGGCTACACCTTC.

The chain has TRBV29-1 and TRBJ1-2, with TRBD1 as a possible D gene (5 bases). Per the germline V gene, CDR1 is SQVTM and CDR2 is ANQGSEA. The length of the CDR3 is 15 residues. Deletions cut 2 bases from V and 4 bases from J, with 17 bases between. The CDR3 coding sequence is TGCAGCGTTGAATCGGGGCAGGGTTGGCGCTATGGCTACACCTTC. This encodes CSVESGQGWRYGYTF. The full variable domain, completed using reference TRBV29-1 and TRBJ1-2, is SAVISQKPSRDICQRGTSLTIQCQVDSQVTMMFWYRQQPGQSLTLIATANQGSEATYESGFVIDKFPISRPNLTFSTLTVSNMSPEDSSIYLCSVESGQGWRYGYTFGSGTRLTVV.

There are a few counts of this clone. The rearrangement joins TRBV7-8 to TRBJ1-5; 8 positions agree with TRBD1. The germline gives CDR1 SGHVS, CDR2 FQNEAQ. J lost 1 base, V lost 1 base, and 15 bases had no gene match. The length of the CDR3 is 20 residues. The CDR3 loop is CASSLEYWRQGIESNQPQHF. Here the CDR3 DNA reads TGTGCCAGCAGCTTAGAGTACTGGAGACAGGGGATTGAAAGCAATCAGCCCCAGCATTTT.

The chain combines TRBV7-9 with TRBJ1-2; TRBD1 agrees at 7 bases. The trim removed 5 bases at V and 5 bases at J, leaving 5 bases unmatched. This CDR3 region has 13 residues. CDR1 and CDR2 (germline): SEHNR, FQNEAQ (reference sequence). The CDR3 coding sequence is TGTGCCAGCAGCCTACAGGGGAGGTATGGCTACACCTTC. This gives the protein CASSLQGRYGYTF.

This chain joins TRBV5-1 and TRBJ2-3; D gene ambiguous. Germline-derived CDR1 and CDR2 are SGHRS and YFSETQ. Trimming cost V 0 bases and J 4 bases, with 15 bases left between them. The CDR3 runs to 16 residues. The CDR3 loop reads CASSLVFTPGADTQYF. The DNA of the CDR3 is TGCGCCAGCAGCTTGGTTTTTACGCCAGGTGCAGATACGCAGTATTTT.

The rearrangement joins TRBV4-1 to TRBJ2-5; maybe TRBD1 (6 bases). The CDR3 totals 14 residues. V dropped 2 bases and J dropped 2 bases, with 9 bases sitting between them. Per germline, CDR1 MGHRA and CDR2 YSYEKL. The CDR3 bases are TGCGCCAGCAGCCAATTCCAGGGGCAAGAGACCCAGTACTTC. Translation gives CASSQFQGQETQYF.

V is TRBV7-3 and J is TRBJ1-2; a weak D match, TRBD1 (6 bases). The germline V gene encodes CDR1 SGHTA and CDR2 FQGTGA. The CDR3 runs 20 residues. Deletions cut 2 bases from V and 1 base from J, with 26 bases between. CDR3 sequence reads: CASSLWKGQRRGAGNYGYTF. CDR3 nucleotides: TGTGCCAGCAGCTTATGGAAAGGACAGCGGAGGGGAGCAGGTAACTATGGCTACACCTTC. The complete variable domain, with remaining parts taken from reference TRBV7-3 and TRBJ1-2, reads GAGVSQTPSNKVTEKGKYVELRCDPISGHTALYWYRQSLGQGPEFLIYFQGTGAADDSGLPNDRFFAVRPEGSVSTLKIQRTERGDSAVYLCASSLWKGQRRGAGNYGYTFGSGTRLTVV.

The table lists this clone with a few counts. The chain recombines TRBV5-1 with TRBJ2-3; the D gene is possibly TRBD2 (6 bases). The CDR3 has 15 residues. V gave up 3 bases and J gave up 0 bases, with 11 bases separating them. The V gene's germline CDR1 is SGHRS and CDR2 YFSETQ. The CDR3 loop reads CASSSQRVSTDTQYF. For the CDR3, the DNA is TGCGCCAGCAGCTCCCAGCGGGTTAGCACAGATACGCAGTATTTT. Complete variable domain (other parts from reference TRBV5-1 and TRBJ2-3): KAGVTQTPRYLIKTRGQQVTLSCSPISGHRSVSWYQQTPGQGLQFLFEYFSETQRNKGNFPGRFSGRQFSNSRSEMNVSTLELGDSALYLCASSSQRVSTDTQYFGPGTRLTVL.

This chain uses TRBV2 with TRBJ2-3; TRBD1 aligns across 9 bases. Germline loops: CDR1 SNHLY, CDR2 FYNNEI. This CDR3 comprises 14 residues. The V segment lost 5 bases and the J segment 3 bases; nucleotides outside the gene matches: 3. CDR3 residues: CASSPGQGTDTQYF. DNA of the CDR3: TGTGCCAGCAGTCCAGGACAGGGGACAGATACGCAGTATTTT.

The J gene is TRBJ2-3, the V gene TRBV6-1; 10 nucleotides align to TRBD2. This CDR3 spans 15 amino acids. J was trimmed by 4 bases and V by 2 bases; bases with no gene match: 3. Per the germline V gene, CDR1 is MNHNS and CDR2 is SASEGT. This CDR3 reads CASSEKSGGADTQYF. The CDR3 bases are TGTGCCAGCAGTGAAAAAAGCGGGGGGGCAGATACGCAGTATTTT.

This rearrangement joins TRBV7-3 to TRBJ2-7; TRBD2 agrees at 9 bases. This CDR3 is 15 amino acids long. The ends lost 2 bases at V and 2 bases at J; junction bases unmatched: 4. Per the germline V gene, CDR1 is SGHTA and CDR2 is FQGTGA. This CDR3 is CASSLASGDTYEQYF. The CDR3 DNA reads as TGTGCCAGCAGCTTAGCTAGCGGGGATACCTACGAGCAGTACTTC.

V is TRBV3-1 (or the pseudogene TRBV3-2) and J is TRBJ1-1; 10 bases line up with TRBD1. The CDR3 spans 15 residues. Germline V gene data show CDR1 as LGHDT and CDR2 as YNNKEL (reference sequence). The V segment lost 5 bases and the J segment 5 bases; nucleotides outside the gene matches: 8. The CDR3, as DNA: TGTGCCAGCAGCGTTCACGGGACAGGGGCTACTGAAGCTTTCTTT. Translation gives CASSVHGTGATEAFF.

J is TRBJ1-6 and V is TRBV14, with TRBD1 matching 8 bases. CDR1 SGHDN and CDR2 FVKESK come from the germline V gene. Trimming cost V 0 bases and J 9 bases; bases outside gene matches: 4. The CDR3 loop spans 15 amino acids. This CDR3 reads CASSQENRGVSPLHF. The CDR3 coding sequence is TGTGCCAGCAGCCAAGAAAACAGGGGGGTTTCACCCCTCCACTTT.

V and J are TRBV6-5 and TRBJ1-1; a possible D gene is TRBD1 (5 bases). Per the germline V gene, CDR1 is MNHEY and CDR2 is SVGAGI. V shed 6 bases and J shed 1 base, with 9 bases lying between them. The CDR3 length is 13 residues. CDR3 nucleotide sequence: TGTGCCAGCAGGATACAGGAGAACACTGAAGCTTTCTTT. It translates to CASRIQENTEAFF.

The rearrangement uses TRBV12-3 or TRBV12-4 and TRBJ1-2; D gene ambiguous. Trimming shortened V by 3 bases and J by 8 bases, and 10 bases separated the two germline ends. This CDR3 has 12 residues. The CDR3 sequence: CASSFVPGGYTF. The CDR3 nucleotides are TGTGCCAGCAGTTTTGTTCCCGGGGGCTACACCTTC.

The V gene is TRBV7-6, the J gene TRBJ1-1; possible D gene TRBD1, 5 bases. Trimming took 5 bases from V and 1 from J, leaving 14 bases between them. Germline V CDR1 and CDR2: SGHVS, FNYEAQ. There are 15 residues in the CDR3. The CDR3 DNA reads TGTGCCAGCAGCCCGTCCGGGACGGAGAACACTGAAGCTTTCTTT. Protein product: CASSPSGTENTEAFF.

The V and J genes are TRBV27 and TRBJ1-2; D not resolved. The CDR3 sequence is 13 residues long. V was clipped by 0 bases and J by 5 bases, with 7 bases between them. CDR1 is MNHEY and CDR2 is SMNVEV in the germline V gene (reference sequence). CDR3 in DNA: TGTGCCAGCAGTTTATCGGGCAGATATGGCTACACCTTC. It specifies CASSLSGRYGYTF.

The chain links TRBV15 to TRBJ1-3; D perhaps matches TRBD1 (5 bases). The CDR3 has 17 amino acids. V gave up 0 bases and J gave up 0 bases, with 12 bases separating them. Germline CDR1 and CDR2: LNHNV and YYDKDF (reference sequence). This chain's CDR3 is CATSRDLGGDSGNTIYF. CDR3 sequence (DNA): TGTGCCACCAGCAGAGATCTCGGGGGGGACTCTGGAAACACCATATATTTT.